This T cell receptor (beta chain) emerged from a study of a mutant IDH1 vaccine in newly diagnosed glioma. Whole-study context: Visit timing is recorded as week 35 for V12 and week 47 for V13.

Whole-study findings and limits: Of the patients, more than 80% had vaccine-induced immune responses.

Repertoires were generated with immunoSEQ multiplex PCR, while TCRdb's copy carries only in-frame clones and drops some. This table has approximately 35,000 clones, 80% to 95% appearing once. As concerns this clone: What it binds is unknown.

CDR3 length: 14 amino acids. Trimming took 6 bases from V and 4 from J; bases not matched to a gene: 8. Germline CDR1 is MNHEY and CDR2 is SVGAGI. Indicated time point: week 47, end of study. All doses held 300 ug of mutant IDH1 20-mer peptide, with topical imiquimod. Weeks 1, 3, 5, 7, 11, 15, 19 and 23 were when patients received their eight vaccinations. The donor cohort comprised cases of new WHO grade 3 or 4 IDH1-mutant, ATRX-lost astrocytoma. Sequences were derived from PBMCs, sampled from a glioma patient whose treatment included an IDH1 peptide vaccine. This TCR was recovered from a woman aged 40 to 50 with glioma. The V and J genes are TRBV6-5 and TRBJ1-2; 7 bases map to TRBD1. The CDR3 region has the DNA TGTGCCAGCAGACAACAGGGGAGCAGCTATGGCTACACCTTC. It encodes CASRQQGSSYGYTF.